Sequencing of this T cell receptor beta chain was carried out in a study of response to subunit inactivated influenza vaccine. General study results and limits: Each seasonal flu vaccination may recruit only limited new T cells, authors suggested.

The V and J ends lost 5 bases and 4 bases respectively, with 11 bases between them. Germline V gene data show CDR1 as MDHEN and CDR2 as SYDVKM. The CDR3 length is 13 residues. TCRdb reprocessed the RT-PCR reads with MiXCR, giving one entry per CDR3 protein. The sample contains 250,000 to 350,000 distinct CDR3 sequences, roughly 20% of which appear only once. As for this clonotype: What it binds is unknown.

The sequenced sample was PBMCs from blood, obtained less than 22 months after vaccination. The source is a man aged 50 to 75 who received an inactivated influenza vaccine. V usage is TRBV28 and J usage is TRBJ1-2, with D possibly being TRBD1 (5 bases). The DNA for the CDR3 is TGTGCCAGCAGTCAGGGACGGAGCTATGGCTACACCTTC. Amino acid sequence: CASSQGRSYGYTF.